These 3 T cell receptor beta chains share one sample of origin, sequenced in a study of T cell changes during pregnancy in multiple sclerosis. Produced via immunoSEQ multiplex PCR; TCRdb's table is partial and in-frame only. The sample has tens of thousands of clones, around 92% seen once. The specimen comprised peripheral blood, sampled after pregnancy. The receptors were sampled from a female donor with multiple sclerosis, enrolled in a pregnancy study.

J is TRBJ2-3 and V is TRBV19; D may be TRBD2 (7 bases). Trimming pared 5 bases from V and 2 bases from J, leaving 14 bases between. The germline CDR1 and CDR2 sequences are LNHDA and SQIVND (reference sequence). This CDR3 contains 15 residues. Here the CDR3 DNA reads TGTGCCAGTAGTGGGGGGGGCTACTCCACAGATACGCAGTATTTT. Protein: CASSGGGYSTDTQYF.

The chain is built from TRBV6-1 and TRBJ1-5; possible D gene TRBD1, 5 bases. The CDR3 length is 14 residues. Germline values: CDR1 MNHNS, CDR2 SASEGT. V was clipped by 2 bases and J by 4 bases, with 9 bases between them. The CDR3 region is CASSEQGLNQPQHF. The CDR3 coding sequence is TGTGCCAGCAGTGAACAGGGACTGAATCAGCCCCAGCATTTT.

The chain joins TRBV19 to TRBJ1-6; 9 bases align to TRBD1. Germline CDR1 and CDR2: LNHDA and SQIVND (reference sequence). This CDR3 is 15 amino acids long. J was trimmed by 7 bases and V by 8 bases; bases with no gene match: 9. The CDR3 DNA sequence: TGTGCCAGTTCCCTGGACAGGGGATTAAATTCACCCCTCCACTTT. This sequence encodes CASSLDRGLNSPLHF.